A single sample gave rise to the 16 T cell receptor beta chains below, sequenced in a study of T cell repertoires in cytomegalovirus infection. TCRdb analysed the reads with MiXCR anew, one entry per CDR3 protein. This sample yields some 700,000 distinct CDR3 sequences, of which less than 40% are seen a single time; under 3% belongs to the top ten. Input material: PBMCs. These receptors came from a human donor in good health (CMV status not recorded). Some clones in this sample may be carry-over from other donors' samples.

The count of this clonotype is one. V and J are TRBV20-1 and TRBJ1-5, with D unclear. The CDR3 has 15 residues. V was clipped by 1 base and J by 0 bases, with 10 bases between them. Germline CDR1 is DFQATT and CDR2 is SNEGSKA (reference sequence). CDR3 sequence (DNA): TGCAGTGCTAGAGCCCGGGTTAATAGCAATCAGCCCCAGCATTTT. It is translated as CSARARVNSNQPQHF.

This clonotype was seen many times. This chain connects TRBV15 to TRBJ2-4; possibly TRBD1 for D (5 bases). In germline, CDR1 is LNHNV, CDR2 YYDKDF (reference sequence). The CDR3 covers 12 residues. Trimming pared 3 bases from V and 16 bases from J, leaving 16 bases between. The DNA for the CDR3 is TGTGCCACCAGCAGGGGTGGCAGGACAACTTACTTC. This translates into CATSRGGRTTYF.

The chain links TRBV18 to TRBJ1-4; D not resolved. CDR3 length: 14 amino acids. V shed 8 bases and J shed 5 bases, with 15 bases lying between them. Germline V gene lookup returns CDR1 KGHSH and CDR2 LQKENI. CDR3 amino acids: CASQPQRNNEKLFF. CDR3 coding DNA: TGTGCCAGCCAACCTCAGAGGAACAATGAAAAACTGTTTTTT.

The chain links TRBV7-8 to TRBJ2-3, with 12 positions matching TRBD2. The CDR3 contains 15 residues. Germline V gene lookup returns CDR1 SGHVS and CDR2 FQNEAQ. The V segment lost 5 bases and the J segment 6 bases; nucleotides outside the gene matches: 6. In nucleotides, the CDR3 is TGTGCCAGCAGCCCTGGACTAGCGGGGTCGGATACGCAGTATTTT. Amino acid sequence: CASSPGLAGSDTQYF.

Concerning this clonotype: One end of the junction fails to match germline, which may point to a read error. V is TRBV2 and J is TRBJ1-1; D remains ambiguous. CDR1 SNHLY and CDR2 FYNNEI come from the germline V gene. The CDR3 totals 13 residues. CDR3 loop: CAGSVQTGTEAFF. CDR3 DNA: TGTGCCGGCAGTGTTCAAACGGGCACTGAAGCTTTCTTT.

Only one count was recorded for this clonotype. The junction differs from germline at one of its ends, possibly a read error. This sequence joins TRBV5-3 and TRBJ2-2; TRBD2 agrees at 12 bases. TRBV5-3 falls under the ORF class, with uncertain function. This CDR3 is built from 18 residues. CDR3 bases: TGTGCCAGCAGCTTGCCGGAAACTAGCGGGGGGCACACCGGGGAGCTGTTTTTT. This sequence encodes CASSLPETSGGHTGELFF.

On this clonotype: Sequence at one end of the junction differs from germline and may be a read error. The rearrangement joins TRBV12-3 or TRBV12-4 to TRBJ1-2; weak D call: TRBD1 (6 bases). The CDR3 covers 15 residues. CDR3 coding DNA: TGTGCCAGCAGGGGGTTGGGGGGCGGCGGCTATGTCTACACCTTC. Its protein product is CASRGLGGGGYVYTF.

The chain joins TRBV7-3 to TRBJ2-2; D remains unclear. V gave up 2 bases and J gave up 13 bases, with 14 bases separating them. In germline, CDR1 is SGHTA, CDR2 FQGTGA. The CDR3 totals 13 residues. CDR3 nucleotide sequence: TGTGCCAGCAGCTTAGCCCCGCTGGCTGGGCTGTTTTTT. This codes for CASSLAPLAGLFF.

The gene calls are TRBV29-1 and TRBJ1-4; the match to TRBD1 covers 8 bases. Germline V CDR1 and CDR2: SQVTM, ANQGSEA. This CDR3 is built from 15 residues. Trimming at V came to 7 bases and at J to 8 bases, leaving 15 bases not matched to a gene. CDR3 protein: CSALGRQGRGEKLFF. The CDR3 region has the DNA TGCAGCGCCCTGGGGCGACAGGGGCGAGGCGAAAAACTGTTTTTT.

The V call is TRBV6-6, the J call TRBJ1-3; D not resolved. The length of the CDR3 is 14 residues. CDR1 and CDR2 (germline): MNHNY, SVGAGI (reference sequence). Trimming cost V 7 bases and J 9 bases, with 19 bases left between them. In DNA, the CDR3 is TGTGCCAGCATTATAGAAGAGGCTGGGTCCACCATATATTTT. It translates to CASIIEEAGSTIYF.

The sample holds a few counts of this clonotype. The chain recombines TRBV25-1 with TRBJ1-1; D remains ambiguous. Germline loops: CDR1 MGHDK, CDR2 SYGVNS. Trimming removed 4 bases from V and 1 base from J, with 13 bases in between. CDR3 length equals 15 residues. DNA for the CDR3: TGTGCCAGCAGTGGTCATTGGGCCGGGAACACTGAAGCTTTCTTT. It is translated as CASSGHWAGNTEAFF.

There are a few counts of this clonotype. J is TRBJ2-3 and V is TRBV28; TRBD2 agrees at 7 bases. Germline lookup yields CDR1 MDHEN and CDR2 SYDVKM. With V trimmed by 6 bases and J by 4 bases, 7 bases remained unmatched. The CDR3 consists of 14 residues. CDR3 residues: CASRQRGGPDTQYF. In DNA form, the CDR3 reads TGTGCCAGCAGACAGAGGGGAGGGCCAGATACGCAGTATTTT. Supplemented by reference TRBV28 and TRBJ2-3, the full variable domain reads DVKVTQSSRYLVKRTGEKVFLECVQDMDHENMFWYRQDPGLGLRLIYFSYDVKMKEKGDIPEGYSVSREKKERFSLILESASTNQTSMYLCASRQRGGPDTQYFGPGTRLTVL.

This clonotype was recorded at least ten times. The rearrangement uses TRBV7-9 and TRBJ2-5; the D gene is possibly TRBD2 (5 bases). Germline values: CDR1 SEHNR, CDR2 FQNEAQ (reference sequence). CDR3 length equals 15 residues. V dropped 5 bases and J dropped 1 base, with 14 bases sitting between them. For the CDR3, the DNA is TGTGCCAGCAGCCTCCTGGGAGCGACCCAAGAGACCCAGTACTTC. Its translation is CASSLLGATQETQYF.

V is TRBV19 and J is TRBJ1-1, with D perhaps TRBD1 (6 bases). Germline V gene lookup returns CDR1 LNHDA and CDR2 SQIVND (reference sequence). The V and J ends lost 7 bases and 9 bases respectively, with 15 bases between them. The CDR3 extends over 12 amino acids. CDR3 sequence reads: CASTLTGTQAFF. Written as DNA, the CDR3 is TGTGCCAGTACCTTGACAGGAACCCAAGCTTTCTTT.

The J gene is TRBJ1-1, the V gene TRBV6-5, with unresolved D. V was clipped by 4 bases and J by 7 bases, with 16 bases between them. The CDR3 is made up of 14 amino acids. Germline-derived CDR1 and CDR2 are MNHEY and SVGAGI. The CDR3 loop reads CASSSGAGYSEAFF. In DNA, the CDR3 is TGTGCCAGCAGTTCCGGTGCAGGCTATAGTGAAGCTTTCTTT.

The CDR3 bases are TGTGCCAGCAGCTTCAAGGGGGACACTGAAGCTTTCTTT. This translates into CASSFKGDTEAFF. The V call is TRBV7-2, the J call TRBJ1-1, with a weak D call TRBD1 (6 bases). Trimming took 3 bases from V and 3 from J, leaving 8 bases between them. In germline, CDR1 is SGHTA, CDR2 FQGNSA. The length of the CDR3 is 13 residues.